This TCR beta chain derives from a study of blood T cell repertoires in COVID-19 (dated by TCRdb to 2018 to 2021). Regarding the complete study: Samples from collaborators originated in the United States, Italy and Spain and spanned both the acute and convalescent phases of COVID-19. The prospective study material was composed of cDNA or gDNA derived from T cells, B-cell-depleted T cells, or PBMCs. The dataset comprised deeply sampled blood TCRbeta repertoires from subjects exposed to, actively infected with, or recovered from COVID-19. The samples were drawn from the first 160 participants of the ongoing ImmuneRACE study and from 1,254 subjects provided by 6 global collaborators. The sample metadata nearly always contained a de-identified subject ID, COVID-19 status, age in years and sex. The repertoires were released in a freely available public database intended as a resource for research on the immune response to SARS-CoV-2. Where available, HLA class I and class II types were obtained from metadata supplied by the sample provider rather than from assay-based typing. General findings and caveats noted by the study authors: Clinical and demographic metadata were provided uncurated, with the amount varying by source and participant.

As for this clone: Its cognate antigen has yet to be identified. The sample holds no much larger clone one base away, and base qualities are not on file. Other DNA sequences in this specimen translate into the identical CDR3.

Whole blood was collected in K2EDTA tubes by collaborating institutions according to the institutions' own protocols. For TCRbeta analysis, collaborators shipped samples as frozen whole blood, isolated PBMCs, or DNA extracted from either of those sample types. TCRbeta CDR3 regions were amplified from genomic DNA by means of the immunoSEQ Assay, a bias-controlled multiplex PCR. In the authors' own workflow: The number of nucleated cells in each sample was estimated from the amplification of reference gene primers within the assay. To quantify the absolute abundance of each unique TCRbeta CDR3 rearrangement, sequence reads were collapsed and filtered. For each sample, productive Simpson clonality was calculated by taking the square root of Simpson's diversity index across productive rearrangements. TCRdb retrieved this table from immuneACCESS and kept in-frame rearrangements only. Not all clones are present; in checked studies, unresolved V genes account for under half, and no reason is known for the remainder. From that table come the V and J calls and clone size; the DNA was used to work out D and trimming. In this sample the table shows some 200,000 clones, around three quarters of which occur a single time. The ten top clones hold around 7.3% of the sample.

Sequences were obtained from peripheral blood. This sequence was found in a woman in her sixties or seventies with acute or convalescent COVID-19.

For the CDR3, the sequence is CASSYSGGQETQYF. DNA sequence: TGTGCCAGCAGCTATAGCGGGGGTCAAGAGACCCAGTACTTC. This receptor chain uses TRBV9 and TRBJ2-5; 9 bases in the middle match TRBD2. The germline V gene supplies CDR1 SGDLS and CDR2 YYNGEE. Trimming removed 4 bases from V and 2 bases from J; the gene matches leave 3 bases unexplained. Inclusive of the bounding cysteine and phenylalanine, the CDR3 is 14 residues long. Of the read, only the CDR3 DNA is kept; its 42 bases are in frame from base 1.